This T cell receptor (beta chain) was sequenced for a study of shared clonotypes between healthy human individuals. Deep-level settings were used for running the assay. Some clones are missing from TCRdb's copy, which holds only in-frame ones; the method was immunoSEQ multiplex PCR. The sample holds 2,500,000 or so clones, 80% to 95% seen once. There were no recent acute infections or vaccinations among the donors, who were healthy HIV-negative adults. The germline V gene encodes CDR1 SNHLY and CDR2 FYNNEI. The CDR3 totals 12 residues. The sequencing sample was made of naive CD4+ T cells from PBMCs. Sample subset: CD45RA+ positively selected. This chain uses TRBV2 with TRBJ2-1, with D tentatively TRBD2 (5 bases). The receptor was derived from a man aged 18 to 30 in good health. Some clones in this sample may be carry-over from other donors' samples. The CDR3 nucleotides read TGTGCTAGCCTGAGGGTTTACAATGAGCAGTTCTTC. As protein: CASLRVYNEQFF.